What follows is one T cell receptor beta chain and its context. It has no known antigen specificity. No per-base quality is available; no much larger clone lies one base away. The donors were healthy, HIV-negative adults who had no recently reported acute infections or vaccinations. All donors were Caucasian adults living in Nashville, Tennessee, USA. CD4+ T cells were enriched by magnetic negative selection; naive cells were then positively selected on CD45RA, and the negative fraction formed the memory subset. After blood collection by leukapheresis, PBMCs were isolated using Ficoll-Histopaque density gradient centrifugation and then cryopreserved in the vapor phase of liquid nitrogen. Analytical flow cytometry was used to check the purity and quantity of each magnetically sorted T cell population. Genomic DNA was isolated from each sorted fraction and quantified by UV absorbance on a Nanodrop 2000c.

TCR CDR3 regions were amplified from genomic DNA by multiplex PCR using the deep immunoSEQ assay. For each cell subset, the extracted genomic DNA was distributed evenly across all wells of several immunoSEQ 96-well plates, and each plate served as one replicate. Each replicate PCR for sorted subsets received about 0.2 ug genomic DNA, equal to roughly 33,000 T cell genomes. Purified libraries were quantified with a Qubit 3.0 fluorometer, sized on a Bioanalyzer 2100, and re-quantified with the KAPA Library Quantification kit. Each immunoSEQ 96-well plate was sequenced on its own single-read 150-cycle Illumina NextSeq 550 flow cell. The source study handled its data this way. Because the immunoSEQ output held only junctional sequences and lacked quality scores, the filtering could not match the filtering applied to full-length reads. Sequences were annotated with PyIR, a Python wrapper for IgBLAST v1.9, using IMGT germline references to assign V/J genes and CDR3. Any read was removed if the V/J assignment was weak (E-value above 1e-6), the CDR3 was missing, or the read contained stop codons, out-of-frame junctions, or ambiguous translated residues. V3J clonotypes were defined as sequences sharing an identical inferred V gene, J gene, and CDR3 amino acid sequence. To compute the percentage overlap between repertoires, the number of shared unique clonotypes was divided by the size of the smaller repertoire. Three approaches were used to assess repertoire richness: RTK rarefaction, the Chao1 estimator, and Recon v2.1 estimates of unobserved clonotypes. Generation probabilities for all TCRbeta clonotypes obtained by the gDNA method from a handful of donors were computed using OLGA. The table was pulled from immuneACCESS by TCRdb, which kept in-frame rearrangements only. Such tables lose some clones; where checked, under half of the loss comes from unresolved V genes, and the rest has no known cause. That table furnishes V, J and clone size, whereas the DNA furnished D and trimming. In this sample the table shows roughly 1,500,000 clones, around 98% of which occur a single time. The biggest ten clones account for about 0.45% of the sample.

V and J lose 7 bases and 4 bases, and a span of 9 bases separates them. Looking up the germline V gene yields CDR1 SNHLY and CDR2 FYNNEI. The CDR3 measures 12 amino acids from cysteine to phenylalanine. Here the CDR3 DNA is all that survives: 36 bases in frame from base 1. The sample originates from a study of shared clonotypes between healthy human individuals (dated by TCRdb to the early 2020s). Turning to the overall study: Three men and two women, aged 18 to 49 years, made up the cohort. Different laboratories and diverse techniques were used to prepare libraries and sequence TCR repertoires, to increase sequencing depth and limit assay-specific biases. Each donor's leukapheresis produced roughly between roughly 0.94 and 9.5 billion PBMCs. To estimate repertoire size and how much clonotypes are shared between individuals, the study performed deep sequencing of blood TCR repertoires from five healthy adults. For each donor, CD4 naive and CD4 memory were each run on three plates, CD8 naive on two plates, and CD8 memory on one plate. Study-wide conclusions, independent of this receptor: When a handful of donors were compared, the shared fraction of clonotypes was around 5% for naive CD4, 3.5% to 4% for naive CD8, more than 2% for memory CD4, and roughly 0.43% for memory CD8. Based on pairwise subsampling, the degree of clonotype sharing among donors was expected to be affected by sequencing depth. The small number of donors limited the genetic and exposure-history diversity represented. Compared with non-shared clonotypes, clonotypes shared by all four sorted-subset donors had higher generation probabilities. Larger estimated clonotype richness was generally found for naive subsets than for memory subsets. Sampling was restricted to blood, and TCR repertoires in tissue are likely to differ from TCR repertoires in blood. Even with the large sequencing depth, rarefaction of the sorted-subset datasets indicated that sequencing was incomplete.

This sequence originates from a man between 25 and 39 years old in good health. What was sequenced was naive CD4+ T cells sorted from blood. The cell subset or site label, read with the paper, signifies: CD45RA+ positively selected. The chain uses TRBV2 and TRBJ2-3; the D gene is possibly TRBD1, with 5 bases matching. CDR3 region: CASKGSPDTQYF. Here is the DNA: TGTGCCAGCAAGGGGTCTCCAGATACGCAGTATTTT.